The present T cell receptor (beta chain) was sequenced within a study of blood T cell repertoires in COVID-19 (dated by TCRdb to 2018 to 2021). Background for the entire study: The collaborator samples originated in the United States, Italy and Spain and spanned the acute and convalescent phases of COVID-19. The prospective study material was composed of cDNA or gDNA derived from T cells, B-cell-depleted T cells, or PBMCs. Subjects who had been exposed to COVID-19, were actively infected with it, or had recovered from it provided the deeply sampled blood TCRbeta repertoires that made up the dataset. The repertoires were released in a freely available public database meant as a resource for research on the immune response to SARS-CoV-2. The samples were drawn from the first 160 participants of the ongoing ImmuneRACE study and from 1,200 or so subjects provided by 6 global collaborators. Nearly every sample came with metadata listing a de-identified subject ID, COVID-19 status, age in years and sex. Where HLA class I and class II types were available, the types were taken from metadata supplied by the sample provider, not from assay-based typing. The paper's findings and limits, for the study overall: How much clinical and demographic metadata was included differed by source and by participant, and the metadata was provided uncurated.

V is shortened by 2 bases, J by 0 bases, and the region joining them spans 6 bases. The cysteine opens and the phenylalanine closes a CDR3 of 14 amino acids. CDR3 DNA only is kept here, 42 bases in frame from base 1. According to the germline V gene, CDR1 reads MNHNS and CDR2 reads SASEGT. The collaborating institutions used their own protocols to collect whole blood in K2EDTA tubes. For TCRbeta analysis, collaborators shipped samples as frozen whole blood, isolated PBMCs, or DNA extracted from either of those sample types. TCRbeta CDR3 regions were amplified from genomic DNA by means of the immunoSEQ Assay, a bias-controlled multiplex PCR. On the authors' methods: The number of nucleated cells in each sample was estimated from the amplification of reference gene primers within the assay. Sequence reads were collapsed and filtered to measure the absolute abundance of every unique TCRbeta CDR3 rearrangement. For each sample, productive Simpson clonality was calculated by taking the square root of Simpson's diversity index across productive rearrangements. TCRdb's version of the immuneACCESS table is confined to in-frame rearrangements and falls short of the full clone set. An unresolved V gene accounts for under half of the shortfall where checked; the remainder is of unknown origin. Clonal size and the V and J genes are those of that table, whereas D and trimming came from the DNA. The sample table contains roughly 190,000 clones; only one count was recorded for approximately 90% of them. Roughly 6% of the sample is taken by the ten largest.

On this clone: The antigen it recognizes is unknown. It has no much larger one-base neighbor in the sample; base qualities were not kept. The sample carries other DNA sequences with the same CDR3.

Recombination connected TRBV6-1 to TRBJ2-3; the D region possibly corresponds to TRBD1 (6 bases align). This TCR came from a man in his forties with active or convalescent COVID-19. The sequenced sample was peripheral blood. The encoded CDR3 is CASSEQGSTDTQYF. The DNA reads as follows: TGTGCCAGCAGTGAACAGGGGAGCACAGATACGCAGTATTTT.